This T cell receptor (beta chain) came from a study of CD8 T cells in Susac syndrome. RNA totalling about 0.45 to 1 ug underwent reverse transcription with random hexamers. In TCRdb, the immunoSEQ multiplex PCR reads were re-called with MiXCR into one record per CDR3 protein. The table includes more than 100,000 distinct CDR3 sequences, roughly 76% detected once. Sequencing was performed on CD8+ T cells from PBMCs. This receptor was taken from a human donor with multiple sclerosis.

Here the CDR3 reads CASSPTWDIQETQYF. For the CDR3, the DNA is TGTGCCAGCAGCCCGACCTGGGACATTCAGGAGACCCAGTACTTC. The chain has TRBV11-2 and TRBJ2-5; a weak D match, TRBD1 (6 bases). The CDR3 has 15 amino acids. V was clipped by 5 bases and J by 5 bases, with 18 bases between them. Looked up from germline, CDR1 is SGHAT and CDR2 is FQNNGV.